Below are 5 T cell receptor beta chains sequenced from a single sample in a study of OX40 agonist ivuxolimab in advanced cancers. Sequencing used immunoSEQ multiplex PCR; TCRdb keeps in-frame clones, though not all of them. The sample comprises about 91,000 clones, around four fifths of which are singletons, and 1% to 1.3% rests with the top ten. The material sequenced was CD4+ or CD8+ T cells sorted from blood, taken in a trial of the OX40 agonist ivuxolimab. The receptors stem from an adult with an advanced solid tumor such as melanoma, head and neck, liver or kidney cancer.

The J gene is TRBJ1-1, the V gene TRBV7-9; no reliable D call. Trimming took 1 base from V and 3 from J, leaving 21 bases between them. This CDR3 has 18 residues. CDR1 is SEHNR and CDR2 is FQNEAQ in the germline V gene (reference sequence). The CDR3 region has the DNA TGTGCCAGCAGCTTAGACCGTCGGCGTACCCGGGAGGACACTGAAGCTTTCTTT. It translates to CASSLDRRRTREDTEAFF. The full variable domain, its missing parts supplied by reference TRBV7-9 and TRBJ1-1, is DTGVSQNPRHKITKRGQNVTFRCDPISEHNRLYWYRQTLGQGPEFLTYFQNEAQLEKSRLLSDRFSAERPKGSFSTLEIQRTEQGDSAMYLCASSLDRRRTREDTEAFFGQGTRLTVV.

The V gene is TRBV4-2, the J gene TRBJ1-1; D unclear. This CDR3 contains 15 residues. Germline values: CDR1 LGHNA, CDR2 YNFKEQ. With 4 bases removed from V and 0 bases from J, the gap between germline ends came to 12 bases. The CDR3 protein is CASSPRPSMNTEAFF. Written as DNA, the CDR3 is TGTGCCAGCAGCCCGAGACCCAGCATGAACACTGAAGCTTTCTTT.

In this sample, this clone turned up once. The chain has TRBV5-1 and TRBJ1-5; TRBD1 is a possible D gene (5 bases). The length of the CDR3 is 14 residues. Trimming shortened V by 5 bases and J by 6 bases, and 15 bases separated the two germline ends. CDR1 and CDR2 (germline): SGHRS, YFSETQ. CDR3 coding DNA: TGCGCCAGCAGAGTGGGACCCGGAGGTCAGCCCCAGCATTTT. Residues: CASRVGPGGQPQHF.

J is TRBJ2-3 and V is TRBV7-2; TRBD2 agrees at 15 bases. This CDR3 region has 15 residues. J gave up 14 bases and V 5 bases, and 11 bases lay outside the gene matches. Per the germline V gene, CDR1 is SGHTA and CDR2 is FQGNSA. This CDR3 is CASSPRTSGGAFVYF. The CDR3 nucleotides read TGTGCCAGCAGCCCAAGGACTAGCGGGGGGGCCTTTGTGTATTTT.

The chain carries TRBV28 and TRBJ2-5; TRBD1 aligns across 7 bases. Trimming cost V 6 bases and J 3 bases; bases outside gene matches: 4. This CDR3 is built from 13 residues. Germline V lookup: CDR1 MDHEN, CDR2 SYDVKM. As DNA, the CDR3 is TGTGCCAGCAGCTCCGGGACAGAAGAGACCCAGTACTTC. This codes for CASSSGTEETQYF. The full variable domain, rest sourced from reference TRBV28 and TRBJ2-5, is DVKVTQSSRYLVKRTGEKVFLECVQDMDHENMFWYRQDPGLGLRLIYFSYDVKMKEKGDIPEGYSVSREKKERFSLILESASTNQTSMYLCASSSGTEETQYFGPGTRLLVL.